These 30 T cell receptor beta chains originate from one sample sequenced in a study of T cell changes during pregnancy in multiple sclerosis. Clones were read by immunoSEQ multiplex PCR, and TCRdb kept only the in-frame ones, dropping some. The data show around 65,000 clones, with over 75% seen just once and around 1.6% held by the top ten. The sequences come from peripheral blood, collected in the first trimester of pregnancy. The source is a female donor with multiple sclerosis, enrolled in a pregnancy study.

The CDR3 is CASSSKAGTGMHGYTF. The CDR3 region has the DNA TGTGCCAGCAGTTCCAAAGCCGGGACAGGGATGCATGGCTACACCTTC. The V call is TRBV6-5, the J call TRBJ1-2, with TRBD1 identical over 9 bases. CDR3 length: 16 residues. CDR1 MNHEY and CDR2 SVGAGI come from the germline V gene. Unmatched junction bases numbered 12, after V lost 4 bases and J lost 6 bases.

V is TRBV4-3 and J is TRBJ2-3, with 10 bases matching TRBD2. The CDR3 covers 16 residues. Per germline, CDR1 LGHNA and CDR2 YSLEER. V was clipped by 1 base and J by 6 bases; unmatched bases: 7. The CDR3 loop reads CASSQAPLAGVDTQYF. The CDR3, as DNA: TGCGCCAGCAGCCAAGCCCCTCTAGCGGGAGTGGATACGCAGTATTTT.

The chain combines TRBV2 with TRBJ1-4, with 10 bases that match TRBD1. The CDR3 length is 15 residues. The ends lost 7 bases at V and 8 bases at J; junction bases unmatched: 10. CDR1 and CDR2 from the germline V gene are SNHLY and FYNNEI. In DNA, the CDR3 is TGTGCCAGCAATACCCCCGGGACAGGGGACGAAAAACTGTTTTTT. Protein sequence: CASNTPGTGDEKLFF. Based on the CDR3 plus reference TRBV2 and TRBJ1-4, the full variable domain is EPEVTQTPSHQVTQMGQEVILRCVPISNHLYFYWYRQILGQKVEFLVSFYNNEISEKSEIFDDQFSVERPDGSNFTLKIRSTKLEDSAMYFCASNTPGTGDEKLFFGSGTQLSVL.

The V call is TRBV7-2, the J call TRBJ2-7; D gene uncertain. The CDR3 contains 12 residues. Trimming cost V 2 bases and J 5 bases, with 7 bases left between them. Germline V lookup: CDR1 SGHTA, CDR2 FQGNSA. The CDR3 DNA follows: TGTGCCAGCAGCTTAACGAGGAACGAGCAGTACTTC. Protein product: CASSLTRNEQYF.

CDR3 nucleotide sequence: TGTGCCAGCAGCTTATTAACAGGGGGCGCCGGGGAGCTGTTTTTT. Encoded protein: CASSLLTGGAGELFF. The chain uses TRBV7-2 and TRBJ2-2, with 9 bases aligning to TRBD1. The CDR3 length is 15 residues. The germline V gene has CDR1 SGHTA and CDR2 FQGNSA. J gave up 6 bases and V 2 bases, and 4 bases lay outside the gene matches.

V usage is TRBV9 and J usage is TRBJ2-4; TRBD2 matches at 14 bases. Trimming took 4 bases from V and 3 from J; bases not matched to a gene: 12. Germline loops: CDR1 SGDLS, CDR2 YYNGEE. CDR3 length: 19 amino acids. The CDR3, as DNA: TGTGCCAGCAGCACCCACACGGGACTAGCGGGGGCCAGCAAAAACATTCAGTACTTC. It is translated as CASSTHTGLAGASKNIQYF. The complete variable domain, with remaining parts taken from reference TRBV9 and TRBJ2-4, reads DSGVTQTPKHLITATGQRVTLRCSPRSGDLSVYWYQQSLDQGLQFLIQYYNGEERAKGNILERFSAQQFPDLHSELNLSSLELGDSALYFCASSTHTGLAGASKNIQYFGAGTRLSVL.

CDR3 sequence: CASSAQKTGGGEQYF. In DNA form, the CDR3 reads TGTGCCAGCAGCGCACAGAAGACAGGGGGTGGCGAGCAGTACTTC. V is TRBV9 and J is TRBJ2-7, with 9 bases that match TRBD1. Germline trimming cut 3 bases from V and 6 bases from J; bases unmatched to any gene: 10. CDR1 and CDR2 (germline): SGDLS, YYNGEE. This CDR3 region has 15 residues.

The table lists this clone with a few counts. This rearrangement joins TRBV7-2 to TRBJ1-5; the D is unclear. The CDR3 is 15 residues long. CDR1 SGHTA and CDR2 FQGNSA come from the germline V gene. Trimming cost V 2 bases and J 1 base, with 9 bases left between them. The CDR3 DNA reads TGTGCCAGCAGCTTACAGGTCACCAGCAATCAGCCCCAGCATTTT. Translation gives CASSLQVTSNQPQHF.

The rearrangement links TRBV9 to TRBJ1-2; no reliable D call. Germline V gene sequence: CDR1 SGDLS, CDR2 YYNGEE. The CDR3 spans 14 residues. Trimming took off 0 bases at V and 4 bases at J, with 10 bases between the two ends. CDR3 DNA: TGTGCCAGCAGCGTAGCCCGGGGAGGCTATGGCTACACCTTC. Translated: CASSVARGGYGYTF.

V usage is TRBV2 and J usage is TRBJ1-1; unclear D gene. V shed 6 bases and J shed 1 base, with 12 bases lying between them. Germline V lookup: CDR1 SNHLY, CDR2 FYNNEI. The CDR3 has 14 amino acids. CDR3 loop: CASRREGGNTEAFF. CDR3 bases: TGTGCCAGCAGGAGGGAAGGAGGGAACACTGAAGCTTTCTTT.

CDR3 sequence reads: CASSPPGRGGRNTEAFF. The CDR3 bases are TGTGCCAGCTCACCACCGGGCAGGGGTGGGAGAAACACTGAAGCTTTCTTT. The rearrangement uses TRBV18 and TRBJ1-1, with D possibly being TRBD1 (6 bases). V was shortened by 0 bases and J by 2 bases, with 16 bases between the two germline ends. Germline V lookup: CDR1 KGHSH, CDR2 LQKENI. The CDR3 extends over 17 amino acids.

Here the CDR3 DNA reads TGCGCCAGCAGGGCCAGCGGGAGCCCCTTGTACGAGCAGTACTTC. It encodes CASRASGSPLYEQYF. The chain is built from TRBV5-1 and TRBJ2-7, with 8 bases matching TRBD2. The V gene's germline CDR1 is SGHRS and CDR2 YFSETQ. The J segment lost 4 bases and the V segment lost 5 bases, leaving 11 bases of the junction unmatched. The CDR3 consists of 15 residues.

The V gene is TRBV5-1, the J gene TRBJ2-5; D unresolved. V was clipped by 2 bases and J by 5 bases, with 4 bases between them. Germline V lookup: CDR1 SGHRS, CDR2 YFSETQ. The CDR3 is 11 residues long. The CDR3 nucleotides read TGCGCCAGCAGCTTTCAGGAGACCCAGTACTTC. Translating gives CASSFQETQYF.

This sequence joins TRBV27 and TRBJ2-7, with 7 bases matching TRBD1. The CDR3 covers 15 residues. From germline, CDR1 is MNHEY and CDR2 SMNVEV (reference sequence). V trimming: 4 bases; J trimming: 0 bases; junction bases outside the gene matches: 6. The CDR3 coding sequence is TGTGCCAGCAGTTCAAGACAGGGCGGCTCCTACGAGCAGTACTTC. Encoded protein: CASSSRQGGSYEQYF.

The rearrangement links TRBV27 to TRBJ1-1; no clear D. V was pared by 4 bases and J by 2 bases, with 14 bases between. CDR3 length: 15 residues. Germline assignment: CDR1 MNHEY and CDR2 SMNVEV (reference sequence). Written as DNA, the CDR3 is TGTGCCAGCAGTTCCGCGGGAGAGGGTAACACTGAAGCTTTCTTT. Amino acid sequence: CASSSAGEGNTEAFF.

The V gene is TRBV5-5, the J gene TRBJ2-7; TRBD1 matches at 7 bases. The germline V gene has CDR1 SGHKS and CDR2 YYEKEE (reference sequence). Trimming cost V 4 bases and J 3 bases; bases outside gene matches: 7. This CDR3 contains 14 residues. Here the CDR3 reads CASSIGDSFYEQYF. CDR3 coding DNA: TGTGCCAGCAGCATAGGGGACAGCTTCTACGAGCAGTACTTC.

This clone appeared a few times. This chain connects TRBV11-2 to TRBJ2-7, with 7 bases fitting TRBD2. The CDR3 is 15 residues long. Germline V gene data show CDR1 as SGHAT and CDR2 as FQNNGV. Germline trimming cut 2 bases from V and 3 bases from J; bases unmatched to any gene: 7. CDR3 region: CASSLTWEGNYEQYF. The CDR3 nucleotides are TGTGCCAGCAGCTTAACGTGGGAGGGCAACTACGAGCAGTACTTC.

The CDR3 loop is CASKETGGGEQFF. CDR3 DNA sequence: TGCGCCAGCAAGGAGACAGGGGGGGGTGAGCAGTTCTTC. The V gene is TRBV5-1, the J gene TRBJ2-1, with TRBD1 matching over 9 bases. CDR1 is SGHRS and CDR2 is YFSETQ in the germline V gene. V shed 6 bases and J 9 bases; nucleotides not matched to a gene: 7. CDR3 length equals 13 residues.

This rearrangement joins TRBV6-5 to TRBJ2-1; 13 bases line up with TRBD2. V gave up 11 bases and J gave up 16 bases; unmatched junction bases: 11. The CDR3 sequence is 12 residues long. Per the germline V gene, CDR1 is MNHEY and CDR2 is SVGAGI. CDR3 residues: CAVEGLAGVRFF. CDR3 coding DNA: TGTGCCGTAGAAGGACTAGCGGGAGTGCGCTTCTTC.

V and J are TRBV10-3 and TRBJ2-2; 9 nucleotides line up with TRBD1. The ends lost 7 bases at V and 6 bases at J; junction bases unmatched: 9. The CDR3 length is 15 residues. Germline assignment: CDR1 ENHRY and CDR2 SYGVKD. The CDR3 reads CAITLDRGGAGELFF. CDR3 DNA: TGTGCCATCACTCTGGACAGGGGAGGGGCCGGGGAGCTGTTTTTT.

The chain combines TRBV18 with TRBJ2-7, with 9 bases identical to TRBD2. The CDR3 runs 17 residues. The ends lost 3 bases at V and 5 bases at J; junction bases unmatched: 14. Germline CDR1 KGHSH, CDR2 LQKENI. The CDR3 DNA reads as TGTGCCAGCTCACCGACCGGGACTAGCTACGTTGGTGACGAGCAGTACTTC. It is translated as CASSPTGTSYVGDEQYF. Full variable domain (rest looked up from reference TRBV18 and TRBJ2-7): NAGVMQNPRHLVRRRGQEARLRCSPMKGHSHVYWYRQLPEEGLKFMVYLQKENIIDESGMPKERFSAEFPKEGPSILRIQQVVRGDSAAYFCASSPTGTSYVGDEQYFGPGTRLTVT.

In its sample, this clone was seen once. The chain joins TRBV21-1 to TRBJ2-6; no check of the table's D call, TRBD1, against the DNA was made. TRBV21-1 is a documented pseudogene. This CDR3 has 17 amino acids. The CDR3 DNA follows: TGTGCCAGCAGCAAAGGGGGCGAGTGTACTGGGGCCAACGTCCTGACTTTC. It encodes CASSKGGECTGANVLTF.

The gene calls are TRBV27 and TRBJ2-3; 7 positions agree with TRBD2. Germline CDR1 is MNHEY and CDR2 is SMNVEV (reference sequence). CDR3 length equals 16 residues. V trimming: 0 bases; J trimming: 2 bases; junction bases outside the gene matches: 5. The CDR3 loop reads CASSLSGGSYTDTQYF. The CDR3 nucleotides are TGTGCCAGCAGTTTATCTGGCGGGAGCTACACAGATACGCAGTATTTT.

Here the CDR3 reads CASSYNGDTEAFF. The CDR3 region has the DNA TGTGCCAGCAGCTATAACGGGGATACTGAAGCTTTCTTT. The chain uses TRBV5-6 and TRBJ1-1; D is ambiguous. V shed 3 bases and J shed 5 bases, with 11 bases lying between them. This CDR3 is 13 amino acids long. From germline, CDR1 is SGHDT and CDR2 YYEEEE. Full variable domain (rest looked up from reference TRBV5-6 and TRBJ1-1): DAGVTQSPTHLIKTRGQQVTLRCSPKSGHDTVSWYQQALGQGPQFIFQYYEEEERQRGNFPDRFSGHQFPNYSSELNVNALLLGDSALYLCASSYNGDTEAFFGQGTRLTVV.

CDR3 DNA sequence: TGCGCCAGCAAGGGCAGGGCGAACACTGAAGCTTTCTTT. This encodes CASKGRANTEAFF. The gene calls are TRBV10-2 and TRBJ1-1; D might be TRBD1 (5 bases). The germline gives CDR1 WSHSY, CDR2 SAAADI. The CDR3 contains 13 residues. V lost 7 bases, J lost 1 base, and 10 bases lay in between.

The V and J genes are TRBV18 and TRBJ1-2; 7 nucleotides match TRBD1. There are 14 residues in the CDR3. The germline V gene encodes CDR1 KGHSH and CDR2 LQKENI. With 1 base clipped from V and 8 bases from J, the junction kept 7 bases outside the gene matches. The CDR3 loop reads CASSPLGRGDGYTF. CDR3 DNA sequence: TGTGCCAGCTCACCACTGGGCAGGGGGGACGGCTACACCTTC.

V gene TRBV5-1 combines with J gene TRBJ1-2; 11 bases fit TRBD1. Per germline, CDR1 SGHRS and CDR2 YFSETQ. V was clipped by 3 bases and J by 5 bases; unmatched bases: 6. The CDR3 spans 15 residues. CDR3 nucleotide sequence: TGCGCCAGCAGCTATTGGGACAGGGGGAGATATGGCTACACCTTC. This gives the protein CASSYWDRGRYGYTF.

The genes are TRBV27 and TRBJ2-7; tentative D call: TRBD2 (6 bases). V was shortened by 2 bases and J by 2 bases, with 10 bases between the two germline ends. Germline CDR1 and CDR2: MNHEY and SMNVEV (reference sequence). This CDR3 has 14 amino acids. In nucleotides, the CDR3 is TGTGCCAGCAGTTTAGGAGGGAGTGCCTACGAGCAGTACTTC. This encodes CASSLGGSAYEQYF.

The chain couples TRBV5-1 to TRBJ1-1, with TRBD1 matching over 9 bases. The V segment lost 9 bases and the J segment 3 bases; nucleotides outside the gene matches: 9. The CDR3 extends over 14 amino acids. Germline V gene sequence: CDR1 SGHRS, CDR2 YFSETQ. DNA for the CDR3: TGCGCCACCAGGACAGGGGCTAGGGACACTGAAGCTTTCTTT. Translation gives CATRTGARDTEAFF.

The gene calls are TRBV5-8 and TRBJ2-1; 9 positions match TRBD2. The CDR3 runs 15 residues. With 5 bases clipped from V and 3 bases from J, the junction kept 6 bases outside the gene matches. The germline gives CDR1 SGHTS, CDR2 YDEGEE. Here the CDR3 reads CASRYSGSHYNEQFF. DNA of the CDR3: TGTGCCAGCAGATATAGCGGGAGCCACTACAATGAGCAGTTCTTC. Variable domain in full (rest from reference TRBV5-8 and TRBJ2-1): EAGVTQSPTHLIKTRGQQATLRCSPISGHTSVYWYQQALGLGLQFLLWYDEGEERNRGNFPPRFSGRQFPNYSSELNVNALELEDSALYLCASRYSGSHYNEQFFGPGTRLTVL.